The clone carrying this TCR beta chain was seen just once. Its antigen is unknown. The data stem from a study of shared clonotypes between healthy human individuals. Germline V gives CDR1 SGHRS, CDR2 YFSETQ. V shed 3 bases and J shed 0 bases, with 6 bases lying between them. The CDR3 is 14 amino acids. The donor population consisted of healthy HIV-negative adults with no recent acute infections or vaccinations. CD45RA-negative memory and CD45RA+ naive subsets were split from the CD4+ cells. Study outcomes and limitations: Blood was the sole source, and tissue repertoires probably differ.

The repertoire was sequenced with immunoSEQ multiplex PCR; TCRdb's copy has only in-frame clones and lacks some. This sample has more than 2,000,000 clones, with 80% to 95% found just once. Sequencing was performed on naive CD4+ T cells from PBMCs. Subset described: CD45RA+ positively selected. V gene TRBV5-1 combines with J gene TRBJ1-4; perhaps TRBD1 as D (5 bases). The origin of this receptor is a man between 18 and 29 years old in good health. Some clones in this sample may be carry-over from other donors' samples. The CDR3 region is CASSSGATNEKLFF. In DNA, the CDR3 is TGCGCCAGCAGCTCGGGGGCAACTAATGAAAAACTGTTTTTT.